The next 26 T cell receptor beta chains were all read from a single sample in a study of PD-L1 blockade in urothelial cancer. TCRdb's table, derived via immunoSEQ multiplex PCR, lists solely in-frame clones and lacks some. Here the sample spans tens of thousands of clones, roughly 84% being singletons. Stated time point: pretreatment peripheral blood. This specimen was PBMCs, taken around atezolizumab (anti-PD-L1) treatment. Source of these receptors: a woman aged 70-85 years with urothelial cancer.

This sequence joins TRBV5-5 and TRBJ2-7; D unclear. The germline V gene encodes CDR1 SGHKS and CDR2 YYEKEE (reference sequence). The CDR3 length is 12 residues. The ends were cut back, 1 base at V and 4 bases at J, with 6 bases in the middle. The CDR3 is CASSLLGYEQYF. The CDR3 DNA sequence: TGTGCCAGCAGCTTGCTAGGTTACGAGCAGTACTTC.

The V call is TRBV9, the J call TRBJ1-2, with D possibly being TRBD1 (6 bases). V was clipped by 1 base and J by 5 bases, with 9 bases between them. This CDR3 has 13 amino acids. Germline lookup yields CDR1 SGDLS and CDR2 YYNGEE. CDR3 region: CASSVSGDYGYTF. The CDR3 DNA follows: TGTGCCAGCAGCGTATCAGGGGATTATGGCTACACCTTC.

The rearrangement joins TRBV29-1 to TRBJ2-3, with 12 bases identical to TRBD1. The CDR3 totals 13 residues. V lost 6 bases, J lost 5 bases, and 3 bases stayed unmatched. CDR1 is SQVTM and CDR2 is ANQGSEA in the germline V gene. CDR3 residues: CSVGTGGEDTQYF. The CDR3 DNA is TGCAGCGTAGGGACAGGGGGCGAAGATACGCAGTATTTT.

This sequence joins TRBV5-1 and TRBJ2-1, with TRBD2 matching 13 bases. CDR3 length: 16 amino acids. In germline, CDR1 is SGHRS, CDR2 YFSETQ. V lost 0 bases, J lost 12 bases, and 9 bases stayed unmatched. In DNA form, the CDR3 reads TGCGCCAGCAGCTTGGCTGGGACTAGCGGGACTACTGGGCAGTTCTTC. It translates to CASSLAGTSGTTGQFF.

A few counts support this clone. The chain joins TRBV4-1 to TRBJ1-5; 8 positions agree with TRBD1. The CDR3 loop spans 15 amino acids. V was pared by 4 bases and J by 8 bases, with 10 bases of the junction left unmatched. The germline CDR1 and CDR2 sequences are MGHRA and YSYEKL. CDR3 DNA: TGCGCCAGCAGCCGCTTGACAGGGGTTAGTGAGCCCCAGCATTTT. This encodes CASSRLTGVSEPQHF.

V is TRBV7-9 and J is TRBJ2-5; 8 bases match TRBD2. Germline trimming cut 4 bases from V and 3 bases from J; bases unmatched to any gene: 13. The CDR3 contains 17 residues. Germline V gives CDR1 SEHNR, CDR2 FQNEAQ (reference sequence). The CDR3 spells CASSSQAGEGEKETQYF. For the CDR3, the DNA is TGTGCCAGCAGCTCACAAGCGGGGGAGGGGGAAAAAGAGACCCAGTACTTC.

This chain uses TRBV11-2 with TRBJ2-1, with 10 positions matching TRBD2. Germline V CDR1 and CDR2: SGHAT, FQNNGV. With V trimmed by 5 bases and J by 5 bases, 6 bases remained unmatched. There are 15 residues in the CDR3. CDR3 amino acids: CASSPGTSVNNEQFF. The CDR3 region has the DNA TGTGCCAGCAGCCCCGGGACTAGCGTGAACAATGAGCAGTTCTTC.

J is TRBJ2-2 and V is TRBV6-5; tentative D call: TRBD1 (7 bases). This CDR3 has 15 amino acids. Germline lookup yields CDR1 MNHEY and CDR2 SVGAGI. The V gene lost 2 bases and the J gene lost 7 bases, with 14 bases spanning the gap. CDR3 DNA sequence: TGTGCCAGCAGTTACGGAAGACAGGGAGGCGGGGAGCTGTTTTTT. Its protein product is CASSYGRQGGGELFF.

DNA for the CDR3: TGTGCCAGCAGTTCCCCGGCCGGGACTAGCGGGACTGCCGGGGAGCTGTTTTTT. Encoded protein: CASSSPAGTSGTAGELFF. V and J are TRBV28 and TRBJ2-2; 13 bases align to TRBD2. The CDR3 sequence is 18 residues long. V lost 4 bases to trimming and J lost 6 bases; unmatched junction nucleotides: 11. Per germline, CDR1 MDHEN and CDR2 SYDVKM.

This chain links TRBV9 with TRBJ2-1; maybe TRBD2 (5 bases). This CDR3 comprises 13 residues. Per germline, CDR1 SGDLS and CDR2 YYNGEE. Trimming took off 3 bases at V and 4 bases at J, with 8 bases between the two ends. The CDR3 DNA follows: TGTGCCAGCAGCGGAACTAGATACAATGAGCAGTTCTTC. Amino acids: CASSGTRYNEQFF.

This rearrangement joins TRBV7-9 to TRBJ2-1; 7 bases fit TRBD1. The V gene end was trimmed by 0 bases and the J gene end by 0 bases; junction bases not matched to a gene: 2. The V gene's germline CDR1 is SEHNR and CDR2 FQNEAQ (reference sequence). The CDR3 covers 16 residues. CDR3: CASSLARGSSYNEQFF. In DNA, the CDR3 is TGTGCCAGCAGCTTAGCCAGGGGGAGCTCCTACAATGAGCAGTTCTTC. Full variable domain (missing parts from reference TRBV7-9 and TRBJ2-1): DTGVSQNPRHKITKRGQNVTFRCDPISEHNRLYWYRQTLGQGPEFLTYFQNEAQLEKSRLLSDRFSAERPKGSFSTLEIQRTEQGDSAMYLCASSLARGSSYNEQFFGPGTRLTVL.

V is TRBV30 and J is TRBJ2-1; 9 positions agree with TRBD1. Per the germline V gene, CDR1 is GTSNPN and CDR2 is SVGIG (reference sequence). J was trimmed by 9 bases and V by 6 bases; bases with no gene match: 6. The CDR3 has 12 amino acids. The CDR3 protein is CACNRGPVEQFF. The CDR3 nucleotides read TGTGCCTGTAACAGGGGGCCAGTTGAGCAGTTCTTC.

This sequence joins TRBV5-4 and TRBJ1-2; 7 bases are shared with TRBD1. Losses at the gene ends were 4 bases for V and 6 bases for J; bases not matched to a gene: 6. The germline V gene has CDR1 SGHNT and CDR2 YYREEE (reference sequence). The CDR3 sequence is 13 residues long. CDR3 nucleotides: TGTGCCAGCAGCCTGACAGGGATCGATGGCTACACCTTC. As protein: CASSLTGIDGYTF.

V is TRBV15 and J is TRBJ1-6; tentative D call: TRBD1 (6 bases). Germline CDR1 LNHNV, CDR2 YYDKDF (reference sequence). The V gene lost 3 bases and the J gene lost 7 bases, with 10 bases spanning the gap. The CDR3 loop spans 14 amino acids. In DNA, the CDR3 is TGTGCCACCAGCAGGGACAGCCAGAATTCACCCCTCCACTTT. Amino acid sequence: CATSRDSQNSPLHF.

V is TRBV25-1 and J is TRBJ2-1, with D perhaps TRBD2 (6 bases). The CDR3 runs 15 residues. Germline CDR1 and CDR2: MGHDK and SYGVNS. Trimming pared 3 bases from V and 1 base from J, leaving 10 bases between. In DNA, the CDR3 is TGTGCCAGCAGTGACACGGGACTTTCCTACAATGAGCAGTTCTTC. As protein: CASSDTGLSYNEQFF.

V usage is TRBV5-1 and J usage is TRBJ1-1; TRBD1 agrees at 8 bases. The length of the CDR3 is 18 residues. CDR1 and CDR2 (germline): SGHRS, YFSETQ. V trimming: 0 bases; J trimming: 4 bases; junction bases outside the gene matches: 14. The CDR3 DNA follows: TGCGCCAGCAGCTTGGGAGCGGGTTTTACAGGGGGAAGCACTGAAGCTTTCTTT. It codes for CASSLGAGFTGGSTEAFF. Based on the CDR3 plus reference TRBV5-1 and TRBJ1-1, the full variable domain is KAGVTQTPRYLIKTRGQQVTLSCSPISGHRSVSWYQQTPGQGLQFLFEYFSETQRNKGNFPGRFSGRQFSNSRSEMNVSTLELGDSALYLCASSLGAGFTGGSTEAFFGQGTRLTVV.

The chain combines TRBV2 with TRBJ2-3; the match to TRBD1 covers 9 bases. The V gene end was trimmed by 2 bases and the J gene end by 3 bases; junction bases not matched to a gene: 6. CDR3 length: 16 residues. The germline CDR1 and CDR2 sequences are SNHLY and FYNNEI. CDR3 in DNA: TGTGCCAGCAGTGAAATCCCGGACAGGGGAACAGATACGCAGTATTTT. Residues: CASSEIPDRGTDTQYF.

The rearrangement joins TRBV28 to TRBJ2-7; D possibly corresponds to TRBD1 (5 bases). V was pared by 4 bases and J by 9 bases, with 16 bases between. The germline CDR1 and CDR2 sequences are MDHEN and SYDVKM. The CDR3 has 13 residues. CDR3 DNA sequence: TGTGCCAGCAGTTATGACAGCTCGGAAGGGCAGTACTTC. It translates to CASSYDSSEGQYF.

The J gene is TRBJ2-5, the V gene TRBV5-1, with 7 positions matching TRBD1. This CDR3 contains 13 residues. Germline loops: CDR1 SGHRS, CDR2 YFSETQ. V lost 4 bases to trimming and J lost 1 base; unmatched junction nucleotides: 1. The CDR3 region is CASSRDSQETQYF. The CDR3 DNA follows: TGCGCCAGCAGCCGGGACAGCCAAGAGACCCAGTACTTC.

This clone was observed once. The chain carries TRBV30 and TRBJ2-7, with 11 bases fitting TRBD2. CDR3 length: 13 residues. Germline V lookup: CDR1 GTSNPN, CDR2 SVGIG (reference sequence). V lost 2 bases to trimming and J lost 12 bases; unmatched junction nucleotides: 9. CDR3 region: CAWSSPGTSGLYF. The CDR3 region has the DNA TGTGCCTGGAGTTCCCCCGGGACTAGCGGACTGTACTTC. Full variable domain (missing parts from reference TRBV30 and TRBJ2-7): SQTIHQWPATLVQPVGSPLSLECTVEGTSNPNLYWYRQAAGRGLQLLFYSVGIGQISSEVPQNLSASRPQDRQFILSSKKLLLSDSGFYLCAWSSPGTSGLYFGPGTRLTVT.

The chain carries TRBV19 and TRBJ1-5; 9 nucleotides align to TRBD1. The ends lost 9 bases at V and 0 bases at J; junction bases unmatched: 6. The CDR3 has 15 amino acids. CDR1 LNHDA and CDR2 SQIVND come from the germline V gene (reference sequence). CDR3 residues: CASEQGAYSNQPQHF. The CDR3 nucleotides are TGTGCCAGCGAACAGGGGGCTTATAGCAATCAGCCCCAGCATTTT.

The chain recombines TRBV4-2 with TRBJ2-2; 10 bases agree with TRBD1. Unmatched junction bases numbered 6, after V lost 3 bases and J lost 5 bases. Germline V lookup: CDR1 LGHNA, CDR2 YNFKEQ. The CDR3 is made up of 16 amino acids. The CDR3 spells CASSQPGQGRTGELFF. The CDR3 region has the DNA TGTGCCAGCAGCCAGCCGGGACAGGGGAGAACCGGGGAGCTGTTTTTT.

The CDR3 nucleotides are TGTGCCAGCAGCCCGAGGGGACTGTCCCAAGAGACCCAGTACTTC. It translates to CASSPRGLSQETQYF. The chain couples TRBV9 to TRBJ2-5; maybe TRBD2 (6 bases). Germline V CDR1 and CDR2: SGDLS, YYNGEE. This CDR3 spans 15 amino acids. Trimming took off 4 bases at V and 1 base at J, with 14 bases between the two ends.

V usage is TRBV30 and J usage is TRBJ2-5; 7 positions match TRBD1. The V and J ends lost 0 bases and 2 bases, in that order; junction bases with no gene match: 6. The length of the CDR3 is 15 residues. The germline gives CDR1 GTSNPN, CDR2 SVGIG (reference sequence). This CDR3 reads CAWSVKRQGQETQYF. For the CDR3, the DNA is TGTGCCTGGAGTGTCAAGAGACAGGGTCAAGAGACCCAGTACTTC.

This clone has a count of ten or more. V usage is TRBV6-1 and J usage is TRBJ1-5; D possibly corresponds to TRBD1 (5 bases). CDR3 length: 13 residues. The V end was cut by 5 bases, the J end by 5 bases, with 10 bases between. The V gene's germline CDR1 is MNHNS and CDR2 SASEGT. In DNA form, the CDR3 reads TGTGCCAGCAGTAACGACAGAGATCAGCCCCAGCATTTT. Amino acids: CASSNDRDQPQHF.

The V and J genes are TRBV5-8 and TRBJ2-6; D is perhaps TRBD1 (5 bases). The V and J ends lost 1 base and 2 bases respectively, with 7 bases between them. Germline V CDR1 and CDR2: SGHTS, YDEGEE. The CDR3 consists of 15 residues. The CDR3 here is CASSLQQAGANVLTF. CDR3 nucleotides: TGTGCCAGCAGCTTGCAACAGGCTGGGGCCAACGTCCTGACTTTC.